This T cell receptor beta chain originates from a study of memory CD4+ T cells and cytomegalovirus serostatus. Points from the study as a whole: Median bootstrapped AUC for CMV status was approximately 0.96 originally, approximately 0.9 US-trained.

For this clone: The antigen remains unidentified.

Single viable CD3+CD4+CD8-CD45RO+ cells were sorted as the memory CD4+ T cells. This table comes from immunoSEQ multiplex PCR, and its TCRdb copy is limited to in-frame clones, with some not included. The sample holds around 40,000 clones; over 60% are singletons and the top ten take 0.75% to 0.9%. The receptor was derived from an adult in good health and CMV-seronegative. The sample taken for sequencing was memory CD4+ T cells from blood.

This chain's CDR3 is CARGQGSYYEQYF. Written as DNA, the CDR3 is TGTGCCCGTGGACAGGGGAGTTACTACGAGCAGTACTTC. This chain links TRBV30 with TRBJ2-7, with 9 positions matching TRBD1. Germline CDR1 reads GTSNPN; CDR2 reads SVGIG (reference sequence). The CDR3 is 13 amino acids. The junction had 8 bases not matched to a gene; V was cut back by 8 bases and J by 3 bases.